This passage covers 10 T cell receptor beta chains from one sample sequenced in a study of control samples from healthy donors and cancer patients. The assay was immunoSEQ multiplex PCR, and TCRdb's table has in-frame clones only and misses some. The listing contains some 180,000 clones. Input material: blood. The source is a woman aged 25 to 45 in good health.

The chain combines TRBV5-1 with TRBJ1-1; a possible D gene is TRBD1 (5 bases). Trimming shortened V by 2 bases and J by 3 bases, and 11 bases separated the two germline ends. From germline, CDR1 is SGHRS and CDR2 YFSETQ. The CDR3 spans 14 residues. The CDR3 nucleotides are TGCGCCAGCAGCTTAGGGGCGGCAGACACTGAAGCTTTCTTT. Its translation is CASSLGAADTEAFF.

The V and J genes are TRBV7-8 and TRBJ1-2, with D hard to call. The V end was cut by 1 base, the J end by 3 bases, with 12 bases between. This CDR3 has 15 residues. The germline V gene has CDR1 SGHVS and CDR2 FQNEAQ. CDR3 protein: CASSLGRATDYGYTF. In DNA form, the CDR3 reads TGTGCCAGCAGCTTAGGGAGGGCTACAGACTATGGCTACACCTTC.

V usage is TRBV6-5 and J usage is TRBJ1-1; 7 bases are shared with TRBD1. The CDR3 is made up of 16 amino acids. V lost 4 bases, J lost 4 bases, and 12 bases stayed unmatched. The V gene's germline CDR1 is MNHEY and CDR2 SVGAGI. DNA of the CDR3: TGTGCCAGCAGTTCAAGCCTAACAGGGGTGGTCACTGAAGCTTTCTTT. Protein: CASSSSLTGVVTEAFF.

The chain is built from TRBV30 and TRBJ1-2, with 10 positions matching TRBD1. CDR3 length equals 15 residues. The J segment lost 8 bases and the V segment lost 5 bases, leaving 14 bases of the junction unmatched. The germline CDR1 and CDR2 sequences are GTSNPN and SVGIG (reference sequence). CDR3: CAWGREGQGIGGYTF. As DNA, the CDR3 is TGTGCCTGGGGGCGGGAGGGACAGGGGATTGGAGGCTACACCTTC. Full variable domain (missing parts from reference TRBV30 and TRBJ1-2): SQTIHQWPATLVQPVGSPLSLECTVEGTSNPNLYWYRQAAGRGLQLLFYSVGIGQISSEVPQNLSASRPQDRQFILSSKKLLLSDSGFYLCAWGREGQGIGGYTFGSGTRLTVV.

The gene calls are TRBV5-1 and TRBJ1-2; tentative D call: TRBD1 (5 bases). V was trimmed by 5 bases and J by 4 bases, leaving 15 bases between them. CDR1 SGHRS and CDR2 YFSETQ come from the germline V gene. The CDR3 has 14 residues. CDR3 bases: TGCGCCAGCAGACAGGTGCTCGGCGGCTATGGCTACACCTTC. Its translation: CASRQVLGGYGYTF.

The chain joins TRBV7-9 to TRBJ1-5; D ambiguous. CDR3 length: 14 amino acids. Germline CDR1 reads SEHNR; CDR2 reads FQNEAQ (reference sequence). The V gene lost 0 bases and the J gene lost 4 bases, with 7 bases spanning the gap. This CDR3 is CASSLASVNQPQHF. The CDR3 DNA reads TGTGCCAGCAGCTTAGCGTCAGTTAATCAGCCCCAGCATTTT.

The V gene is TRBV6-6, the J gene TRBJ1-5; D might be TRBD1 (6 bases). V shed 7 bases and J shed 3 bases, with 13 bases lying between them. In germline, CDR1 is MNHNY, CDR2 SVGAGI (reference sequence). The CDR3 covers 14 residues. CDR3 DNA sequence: TGTGCCAGCACCAACCGGGACAACAATCAGCCCCAGCATTTT. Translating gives CASTNRDNNQPQHF.

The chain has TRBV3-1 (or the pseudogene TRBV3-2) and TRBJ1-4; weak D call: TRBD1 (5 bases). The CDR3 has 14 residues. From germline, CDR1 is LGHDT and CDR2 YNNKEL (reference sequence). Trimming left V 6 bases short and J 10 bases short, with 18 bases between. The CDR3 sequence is CASRREGDFGKLFF. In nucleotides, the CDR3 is TGTGCCAGCAGGAGGGAAGGGGACTTCGGAAAACTGTTTTTT.

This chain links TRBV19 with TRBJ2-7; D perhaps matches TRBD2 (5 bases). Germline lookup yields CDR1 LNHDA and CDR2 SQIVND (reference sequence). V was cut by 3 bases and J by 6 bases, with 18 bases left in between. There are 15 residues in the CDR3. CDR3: CASSIMSGIPSEQYF. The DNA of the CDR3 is TGTGCCAGTAGTATTATGTCGGGGATCCCATCCGAGCAGTACTTC.

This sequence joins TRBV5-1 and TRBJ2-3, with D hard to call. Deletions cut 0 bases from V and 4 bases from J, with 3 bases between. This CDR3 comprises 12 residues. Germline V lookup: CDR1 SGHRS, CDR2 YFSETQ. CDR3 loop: CASSLASDTQYF. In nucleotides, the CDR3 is TGCGCCAGCAGCTTGGCTTCAGATACGCAGTATTTT.